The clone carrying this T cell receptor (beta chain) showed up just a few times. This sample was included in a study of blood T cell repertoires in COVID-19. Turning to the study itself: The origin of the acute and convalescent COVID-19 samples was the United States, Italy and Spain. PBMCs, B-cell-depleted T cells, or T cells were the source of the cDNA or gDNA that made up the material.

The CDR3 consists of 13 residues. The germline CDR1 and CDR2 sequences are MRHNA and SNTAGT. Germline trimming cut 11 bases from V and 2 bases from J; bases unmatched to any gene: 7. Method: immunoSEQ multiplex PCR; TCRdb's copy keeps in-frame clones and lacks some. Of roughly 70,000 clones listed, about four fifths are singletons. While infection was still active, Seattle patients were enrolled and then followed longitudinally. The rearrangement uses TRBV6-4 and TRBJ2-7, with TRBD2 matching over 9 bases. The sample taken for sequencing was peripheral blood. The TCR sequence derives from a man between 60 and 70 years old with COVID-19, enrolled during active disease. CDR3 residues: CACLLAGAYEQYF. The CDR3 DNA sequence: TGTGCCTGCCTCTTAGCGGGAGCCTACGAGCAGTACTTC.